Included here is one T cell receptor beta chain sequence, with context. Its specificity is unknown. PRAID featured prominent immunodeficiency. The data derive from a study of stem cell transplantation in POMP-related autoinflammatory disease. Study-wide background: Before transplant: CD4+ naive skewing, low CD8+ proportions, reduced cytokine secretion. Study-level findings and limits: In patients with PRAID, every analyzed T-cell subset tended to show lower diversity and higher clonality.

Trimming removed 7 bases at V and 0 bases at J, with 8 bases between. The CDR3 contains 13 residues. Germline lookup yields CDR1 SGHRS and CDR2 YFSETQ. Data came from immunoSEQ multiplex PCR; TCRdb stores just in-frame clones and leaves some out. The sample consists of more than 20,000 clones, 82% of them appearing once. The specimen comprised CD4+ T cells from PBMCs, sampled before stem cell transplantation. V is TRBV5-1 and J is TRBJ2-1; no clear D gene. The source is a human donor with POMP-related autoinflammation and immune dysregulation (PRAID). Written as DNA, the CDR3 is TGCGCCAGCGGTGCGAGCTCCTACAATGAGCAGTTCTTC. Translating it yields CASGASSYNEQFF.